These 17 T cell receptor beta chains were sequenced from one sample in a study of circulating tumor DNA in untreated peripheral T-cell lymphoma. TCRdb keeps only in-frame clones here, not all; method: immunoSEQ multiplex PCR. Among 5,000 or so clones, under 80% were seen once, and the ten largest hold roughly 44%. Specimen: tumor tissue. The receptor set was obtained from a human donor with peripheral T-cell lymphoma.

The genes are TRBV7-6 and TRBJ2-2, with D unclear. This CDR3 has 17 amino acids. Trimming took off 5 bases at V and 1 base at J, with 17 bases between the two ends. Germline CDR1 and CDR2: SGHVS and FNYEAQ. Here the CDR3 reads CASSHQRPRMNTGELFF. The CDR3 nucleotides are TGTGCCAGCAGCCATCAAAGACCGAGAATGAACACCGGGGAGCTGTTTTTT.

This rearrangement joins TRBV30 to TRBJ1-2, with 7 bases identical to TRBD1. Per germline, CDR1 GTSNPN and CDR2 SVGIG (reference sequence). The CDR3 runs 14 residues. Trimming removed 5 bases from V and 7 bases from J; junction bases left unmatched: 13. The CDR3 spells CAWFNRGLPLGYTF. In DNA form, the CDR3 reads TGTGCCTGGTTTAACAGGGGACTTCCCCTTGGCTACACCTTC.

The V gene is TRBV2, the J gene TRBJ1-1; D is unresolved. V was pared by 1 base and J by 0 bases, with 3 bases between. This CDR3 is 13 amino acids long. From germline, CDR1 is SNHLY and CDR2 FYNNEI. CDR3 loop: CASSEGVNTEAFF. CDR3 DNA: TGTGCCAGCAGTGAAGGGGTGAACACTGAAGCTTTCTTT.

Only one count was recorded for this clone. This rearrangement joins TRBV6-8 to TRBJ2-7, with 10 bases aligning to TRBD1. V was clipped by 2 bases and J by 4 bases; unmatched bases: 5. Germline assignment: CDR1 MNHGY and CDR2 SAAAGT. The CDR3 consists of 15 residues. The CDR3 DNA reads TGTGCCAGCAGTTACGGGACAGGGGAGGGATACGAGCAGTACTTC. Translated, it gives CASSYGTGEGYEQYF.

CDR3 sequence reads: CASSESGNTEAFF. DNA for the CDR3: TGTGCCAGCAGTGAGTCGGGGAACACTGAAGCTTTCTTT. This sequence joins TRBV6-8 and TRBJ1-1; unclear D gene. Trimming shortened V by 5 bases and J by 1 base, and 8 bases separated the two germline ends. The V gene's germline CDR1 is MNHGY and CDR2 SAAAGT. The CDR3 contains 13 residues.

This clone was detected once. The V call is TRBV28, the J call TRBJ1-1; possible D gene TRBD1, 6 bases. The CDR3 spans 14 residues. Trimming took 8 bases from V and 1 from J, leaving 14 bases between them. The V gene's germline CDR1 is MDHEN and CDR2 SYDVKM. The CDR3, as DNA: TGTGCCAGCTGTGGGGGCTCCAAGAACACTGAAGCTTTCTTT. It yields the protein CASCGGSKNTEAFF.

This chain connects TRBV2 to TRBJ2-3; TRBD2 agrees at 14 bases. With 5 bases clipped from V and 8 bases from J, the junction kept 6 bases outside the gene matches. This CDR3 has 15 amino acids. Per germline, CDR1 SNHLY and CDR2 FYNNEI. CDR3 sequence reads: CASSLGLAGEGTQYF. The CDR3, as DNA: TGTGCCAGCAGTCTGGGACTAGCGGGAGAGGGTACGCAGTATTTT.

The rearrangement links TRBV6-7 to TRBJ1-2; D gene uncertain. TRBV6-7 is annotated as an ORF whose role is uncertain. Deletions cut 0 bases from V and 8 bases from J, with 13 bases between. The CDR3 loop spans 14 amino acids. CDR3: CASSYSAGIGGYTF. The CDR3 coding sequence is TGTGCCAGCAGTTACTCGGCGGGGATCGGAGGCTACACCTTC.

The chain carries TRBV2 and TRBJ1-1, with D tentatively TRBD1 (5 bases). The CDR3 has 13 residues. Per germline, CDR1 SNHLY and CDR2 FYNNEI. Deletions cut 4 bases from V and 2 bases from J, with 8 bases between. The CDR3 DNA is TGTGCCAGCAGTGGGGGGACTAACACTGAAGCTTTCTTT. It codes for CASSGGTNTEAFF.

This chain links TRBV11-3 with TRBJ2-5, with no clear D. Germline loops: CDR1 SGHNT, CDR2 YENEEA. This CDR3 spans 14 amino acids. Trimming removed 5 bases from V and 2 bases from J, with 12 bases in between. CDR3 coding DNA: TGTGCCAGCAGCCTCTCGGGCAGGCAAGAGACCCAGTACTTC. Its translation is CASSLSGRQETQYF.

The rearrangement uses TRBV28 and TRBJ2-1; 10 nucleotides agree with TRBD2. Germline CDR1 is MDHEN and CDR2 is SYDVKM. This CDR3 contains 16 residues. V shed 4 bases, J shed 3 bases, and the junction held 6 bases outside the gene matches. CDR3 amino acids: CASSSLAGGRYNEQFF. CDR3 bases: TGTGCCAGCAGTTCATTAGCGGGAGGCCGCTACAATGAGCAGTTCTTC. Variable domain in full (rest from reference TRBV28 and TRBJ2-1): DVKVTQSSRYLVKRTGEKVFLECVQDMDHENMFWYRQDPGLGLRLIYFSYDVKMKEKGDIPEGYSVSREKKERFSLILESASTNQTSMYLCASSSLAGGRYNEQFFGPGTRLTVL.

J is TRBJ2-3 and V is TRBV11-3; the D call may be TRBD1 or TRBD2 (5 bases each). CDR1 is SGHNT, CDR2 YENEEA, per germline. CDR3 length: 16 amino acids. V was shortened by 3 bases and J by 1 base, with 14 bases between the two germline ends. The CDR3: CASSLGGQGRTDTQYF. CDR3 sequence (DNA): TGTGCCAGCAGCTTGGGCGGGCAGGGACGCACAGATACGCAGTATTTT.

As DNA, the CDR3 is TGTGCCAGTAGTATGGGGACGCGGGGCTACACCTTC. It yields the protein CASSMGTRGYTF. V is TRBV19 and J is TRBJ1-2, with D tentatively TRBD1 (5 bases). Trimming removed 3 bases at V and 8 bases at J, with 10 bases between. The CDR3 runs to 12 residues. Germline assignment: CDR1 LNHDA and CDR2 SQIVND (reference sequence).

This clone was observed a handful of times. The chain couples TRBV29-1 to TRBJ2-3, with D tentatively TRBD2 (5 bases). Trimming removed 8 bases at V and 6 bases at J, with 21 bases between. Germline V CDR1 and CDR2: SQVTM, ANQGSEA. The CDR3 consists of 14 residues. The CDR3 is CSIGRKLSEDTQYF. In nucleotides, the CDR3 is TGCAGCATTGGGAGAAAACTATCCGAGGATACGCAGTATTTT.

The chain joins TRBV11-3 to TRBJ1-1; D gene unclear. CDR1 is SGHNT and CDR2 is YENEEA in the germline V gene. This CDR3 spans 14 amino acids. Between the trimmed V and J ends, which lost 5 bases and 1 base, there was a span of 11 bases. This CDR3 is CASSPAGPNTEAFF. The CDR3 DNA reads as TGTGCCAGCAGCCCTGCCGGCCCGAACACTGAAGCTTTCTTT.

The V call is TRBV6-8, the J call TRBJ1-5, with 7 bases aligning to TRBD1. The CDR3 extends over 12 amino acids. Per germline, CDR1 MNHGY and CDR2 SAAAGT. After removal of 10 bases from V and 1 base from J, the junction contained 1 base not matched to a gene. The CDR3 bases are TGTGCCATACAGGGGAGCAATCAGCCCCAGCATTTT. This gives the protein CAIQGSNQPQHF.

This chain connects TRBV19 to TRBJ2-3; maybe TRBD1 (6 bases). The CDR3 loop spans 17 amino acids. Looked up from germline, CDR1 is LNHDA and CDR2 is SQIVND (reference sequence). Trimming stripped 9 bases from V and 1 base from J, with 23 bases between. Here the CDR3 DNA reads TGTGCCAGCAAAGGGGGTAGTCGACGGTTTGGCACAGATACGCAGTATTTT. Translated: CASKGGSRRFGTDTQYF.